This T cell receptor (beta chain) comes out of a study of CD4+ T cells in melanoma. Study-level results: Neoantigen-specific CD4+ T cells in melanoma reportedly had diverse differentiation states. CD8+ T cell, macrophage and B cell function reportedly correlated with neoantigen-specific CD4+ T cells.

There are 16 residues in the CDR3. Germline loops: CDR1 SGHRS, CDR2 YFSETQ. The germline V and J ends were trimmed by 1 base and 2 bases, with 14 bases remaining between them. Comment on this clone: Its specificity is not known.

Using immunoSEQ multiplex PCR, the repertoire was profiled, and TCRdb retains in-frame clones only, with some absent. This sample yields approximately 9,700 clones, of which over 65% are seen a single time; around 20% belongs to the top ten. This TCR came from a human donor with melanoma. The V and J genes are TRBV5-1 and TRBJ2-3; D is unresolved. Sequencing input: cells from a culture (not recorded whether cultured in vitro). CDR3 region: CASSLSARTYTDTQYF. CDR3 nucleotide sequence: TGCGCCAGCAGCTTGTCGGCGCGTACCTACACAGATACGCAGTATTTT.